This TCR beta chain was obtained from a study of blood T cells in healthy people across ages. General study results and limits: PBMC samples, being unsorted, prevented any conclusive comparison of naive and antigen-experienced cells.

A J-beta primer mix and a sample-barcoded 5' primer were used in a second PCR of about 7 to 11 cycles. From the 5' RACE reads, TCRdb called clonotypes with MiXCR, one entry per CDR3 protein. The data hold around 970,000 distinct CDR3 sequences, with roughly half observed a single time. On this clonotype: Its cognate antigen is unknown.

CDR3 length: 16 amino acids. Germline loops: CDR1 DFQATT, CDR2 SNEGSKA (reference sequence). With 4 bases removed from V and 4 bases from J, the gap between germline ends came to 22 bases. The receptor's source is a woman aged 60 to 75 in good health. The chain employs TRBV20-1 and TRBJ1-2, with D uncertain. The sequenced sample consisted of blood. CDR3 loop: CSATFGGLSIGYGYTF. The CDR3, as DNA: TGCAGTGCTACCTTTGGAGGGCTCTCAATAGGCTATGGCTACACCTTC.